The 10 T cell receptor beta chains reported below all come from one sample, sequenced in a study of blood T cell repertoires in COVID-19. The method was immunoSEQ multiplex PCR; TCRdb's version includes in-frame clones alone and lacks a portion of them. Of 60,000 or so clones listed, 65% to 85% were seen once; the top ten hold approximately 3%. Sequenced material: peripheral blood. The receptors shown here come from a man aged 60 to 75 with acute or convalescent COVID-19.

V is TRBV7-2 and J is TRBJ2-7; 7 bases fit TRBD2. Trimming removed 3 bases from V and 0 bases from J; junction bases left unmatched: 5. The CDR3 consists of 15 residues. The germline CDR1 and CDR2 sequences are SGHTA and FQGNSA. CDR3 loop: CASSLRRGSSYEQYF. The CDR3 DNA reads TGTGCCAGCAGCTTGAGGCGGGGGTCCTCCTACGAGCAGTACTTC.

This clone showed up just once. The J gene is TRBJ2-7, the V gene TRBV29-1; TRBD2 matches 11 bases. The V and J ends lost 3 bases and 4 bases, in that order; junction bases with no gene match: 2. The germline gives CDR1 SQVTM, CDR2 ANQGSEA. This CDR3 is built from 13 residues. The CDR3, as DNA: TGCAGCGTTGAGACTAGCGGGAATTACGAGCAGTACTTC. This codes for CSVETSGNYEQYF.

This CDR3 is CASSTGGSYNEQFF. The CDR3 nucleotides are TGTGCCAGCTCAACAGGGGGTTCCTACAATGAGCAGTTCTTC. The chain links TRBV18 to TRBJ2-1; 8 bases match TRBD1. J lost 1 base, V lost 5 bases, and 1 base had no gene match. The CDR3 has 14 amino acids. The germline CDR1 and CDR2 sequences are KGHSH and LQKENI.

About this clone: Germline and junction disagree at one end, which may indicate a read error. V gene TRBV2 combines with J gene TRBJ1-1, with 7 nucleotides matching TRBD1. Germline CDR1 SNHLY, CDR2 FYNNEI. CDR3 length equals 13 residues. CDR3 DNA: TGTGCCAGCAGTGAAGAAGGGGGCCTCAGCAAGATCTTT. Protein sequence: CASSEEGGLSKIF.

This rearrangement joins TRBV14 to TRBJ1-3; D is ambiguous. In germline, CDR1 is SGHDN, CDR2 FVKESK. This CDR3 has 16 amino acids. Trimming left V 3 bases short and J 2 bases short, with 14 bases between. The DNA for the CDR3 is TGTGCCAGCAGCCAGTCCCGCCCCGCGGCTGGAAACACCATATATTTT. Amino acid sequence: CASSQSRPAAGNTIYF.

The chain couples TRBV29-1 to TRBJ1-1; 8 bases agree with TRBD1. The V segment lost 6 bases and the J segment 3 bases; nucleotides outside the gene matches: 6. Germline values: CDR1 SQVTM, CDR2 ANQGSEA. The CDR3 runs to 13 residues. The CDR3: CSVGPGGYTEAFF. CDR3 in DNA: TGCAGCGTCGGTCCAGGGGGCTACACTGAAGCTTTCTTT.

V gene TRBV6-1 combines with J gene TRBJ2-7; no reliable D call. CDR1 is MNHNS, CDR2 SASEGT, per germline. V lost 8 bases and J lost 1, with 12 bases in between. This CDR3 comprises 13 residues. The CDR3 protein is CASGTGFSYEQYF. DNA for the CDR3: TGTGCCAGCGGTACCGGGTTTTCCTACGAGCAGTACTTC.

CDR3 amino acids: CASILKRGHIYEQYF. CDR3 bases: TGTGCCAGCATTCTGAAGCGGGGGCATATATACGAGCAGTACTTC. The chain uses TRBV9 and TRBJ2-7; TRBD2 aligns across 8 bases. CDR3 size: 15 residues. Germline V lookup: CDR1 SGDLS, CDR2 YYNGEE. V lost 6 bases to trimming and J lost 4 bases; unmatched junction nucleotides: 12.

The gene calls are TRBV18 and TRBJ1-6; no firm D call. This CDR3 is 15 amino acids long. V was clipped by 4 bases and J by 3 bases, with 10 bases between them. From germline, CDR1 is KGHSH and CDR2 LQKENI. The CDR3 DNA follows: TGTGCCAGCTCACTATCCCGGGACTATAATTCACCCCTCCACTTT. It translates to CASSLSRDYNSPLHF.

This rearrangement joins TRBV2 to TRBJ1-5; a weak D match, TRBD1 (5 bases). V was shortened by 7 bases and J by 7 bases, with 14 bases between the two germline ends. CDR1 and CDR2 from the germline V gene are SNHLY and FYNNEI. The CDR3 extends over 13 amino acids. The CDR3 loop is CASKTRGGQPQHF. The CDR3 region has the DNA TGTGCCAGCAAAACAAGGGGCGGACAGCCCCAGCATTTT. The full variable domain, in which reference TRBV2 and TRBJ1-5 provide the parts outside the CDR3, is EPEVTQTPSHQVTQMGQEVILRCVPISNHLYFYWYRQILGQKVEFLVSFYNNEISEKSEIFDDQFSVERPDGSNFTLKIRSTKLEDSAMYFCASKTRGGQPQHFGDGTRLSIL.